The source of this TCR beta chain is a study of vaccination and CD4 T cells after COVID-19 (dated by TCRdb to the early 2020s). Turning to the overall study: In the convalescent cohort there were six males and four females, among whom were two Hispanic individuals, seven Caucasians, two Asians and one multiracial person. Two doses of either the Pfizer-BioNTech BNT162b2 vaccine (n=8) or the Moderna mRNA-1273 vaccine (n=2) were administered to participants. Post-vaccine blood samples were taken a median of roughly 75 days after the second vaccine dose, with a range of about 14 to 241 days. Culture stimuli were overlapping spike peptide pools from SARS-CoV-2 and from the common cold coronaviruses HCoV-NL63, HCoV-OC43 and HCoV-229E. In 9 to 11 COVID-19 convalescent patients and a handful of infection-naive healthy vaccine recipients, researchers compared the spike-specific CD4+ TCR repertoire from before mRNA vaccination with the repertoire from after. Post-COVID blood samples were collected from convalescent patients a median of roughly 100 days after diagnosis, with a range of about 30 to 161 days. Control cultures used a CEFX viral epitope pool as positive control, an HIV-1 Nef peptide pool as negative control, or no peptide. Findings and caveats that apply to the study as a whole: Although the median number of SARS-CoV-2-reactive clonotypes went up from around 20 after infection to 38 after vaccination, the increase was not significant. Nearly all vaccine-specific clones in convalescent patients (304 of 307) were mono-reactive for SARS-CoV-2 spike rather than cross-reactive with common cold coronaviruses. In convalescent patients, a median approximately 90% of post-vaccine SARS-CoV-2-reactive clones were detected only after vaccination, suggesting vaccine-specific priming. Only a relatively small number of convalescent patients were included in the study, and early timepoints following natural infection were not analyzed.

Library preparation employed PCR. DNA from cultured CD4+ T cells was subjected to TCR sequencing with the Oncomine TCR Beta short-read assay at the Johns Hopkins FTIC core. The QIAamp micro DNA kit was used to extract genomic DNA from the cultured CD4+ T cells. Oncomine TCR Beta libraries from cultured CD4+ T cells were pooled using unique dual indexes and sequenced on an Illumina iSeq 100. Regarding the original processing steps: Non-productive sequences were removed, and CDR3s not starting with C, not ending with F or W, or shorter than 7 amino acids were discarded. Antigen-specific clonotypes were identified using the MANAFEST web application through comparison of peptide-stimulated wells with reference and other culture wells. Positive clones required FDR below 0.05, an odds ratio above 5, and productive frequency above 0.1% in at least two of three replicate wells. Cross-reactive clonotypes were defined as significantly expanded in both SARS-CoV-2 spike wells and at least one common cold coronavirus spike condition. Using R version 3.6.1, CDR3 homology was evaluated through Levenshtein distances (stringdist) along with unrooted phylogenetic trees (ape). TCRdb reprocessing: public reads trimmed at Q25 with fastp, clones called with MiXCR, in-frame beta chains kept. Each CDR3 protein appears once, grouped with its most common genes and DNA. These V and J calls derive from TCRdb rather than the authors' analysis. For this sample there are under 20,000 distinct CDR3 sequences; around 80% appear just once. Together, the top ten hold roughly a sixth of the sample.

The germline V gene specifies MNHNS as CDR1 and SASEGT as CDR2. V loses 5 bases at its end and J loses 4 bases; junction bases beyond the gene matches: 7. The CDR3 sequence holds 15 residues, the cysteine and phenylalanine included. Only the CDR3 DNA is retained, 45 bases long and in frame from the first base. Note on this clonotype: The antigen it recognizes is unknown. Qualities for individual bases were not recorded, and no much larger clone is one base off.

In the paper's terms, the treatment or condition label means: approximately 11-day PBMC culture with coronavirus spike peptide pools or control peptides (ViraFEST assay). The ViraFEST assay was used in the study, in which antigen-specific T cells were expanded with peptide pools and expanded clonotypes were subsequently identified by TCR sequencing. Negative nucleocapsid antibody tests taken both before and after vaccination confirmed that the healthy vaccine recipients had no prior SARS-CoV-2 infection. Each well held 2.1 million or so PBMCs cultured in IMDM containing roughly 5% human AB serum and approximately 9.8 IU/ml IL-2, with about 9.4 ug/ml peptide pools added. Half of the culture medium was replaced with fresh IL-2-containing medium on days 3 and 7. Once the cells had been in culture for 10 days, the EasySep CD4+ T cell isolation kit was used to isolate CD4+ T cells by negative selection. Ficoll-Paque Plus gradient centrifugation was used to isolate PBMCs from whole blood, and the isolated PBMCs were then either used fresh or cryopreserved at -140C. Culture conditions were generally each tested in triplicate wells.

This receptor was taken from a human donor who received a COVID-19 vaccine. Sequences were derived from CD4+ T cells from blood, cultured in vitro, sampled after SARS-CoV-2 vaccination. The chain uses TRBV6-1 and TRBJ1-1, and 10 junctional nucleotides match TRBD1. The bases are TGTGCCAGCAGTACCTCGGGACAGGGGTTCACTGAAGCTTTCTTT. Its product reads: CASSTSGQGFTEAFF.